By its share, the clone carrying this T cell receptor beta chain is medium-sized (0.01 to 0.1%). What it recognizes is unknown. The unsorted libraries were generated from a total of 2 million PBMCs, which had been stored in RNAlater at -80 C. cDNA synthesis was performed by 5'RACE with 10-nucleotide random UMIs. TCRdb independently ran MiXCR on the 5' RACE reads; one entry per CDR3 protein. The sample has roughly 28,000 distinct CDR3 sequences, 9.5% to 15% seen once. This sample is drawn from a study of neurological immune-mediated disorders. General study findings and limits: HTLV-1-associated myelopathy ranked highest for TCR clonal expansion and multiple sclerosis lowest, beneath healthy controls.

Input material: PBMCs. The TCR was taken from a man between 60 and 70 years old in good health.

DNA of the CDR3: TGTGCCAGCAGCCGACAGATGAACACTGAAGCTTTCTTT. Translation gives CASSRQMNTEAFF. This chain links TRBV7-2 with TRBJ1-1, with a possible D match to TRBD1 (5 bases). Germline V gene lookup returns CDR1 SGHTA and CDR2 FQGNSA. This CDR3 has 13 residues. V lost 5 bases to trimming and J lost 0 bases, with 7 bases between them.